This T cell receptor beta chain was sequenced during a study of regulatory T cells in long-lasting Graves disease. Overall study results and limits: Newly diagnosed disease favored TRBV20-1 and TRBJ2-1 over persistent disease.

The time point denotes: persistent/refractory GD, antithyroid drugs over 5 years with positive TRAb. Researchers made the TCR library from RNA that was extracted from PBMCs. Approximately 8.6-milliliter peripheral blood samples went into EDTA tubes. V lost 5 bases, J lost 5 bases, and 9 bases lay in between. Germline lookup yields CDR1 SGHVS and CDR2 FNYEAQ. The CDR3 is 12 residues long. Through Arm-PCR of CDR3 regions and iRepertoire HTBI primers, TCR beta libraries were built. Using its own MiXCR run on the multiplex PCR reads, TCRdb lists one record per CDR3 protein. The table lists around 450,000 distinct CDR3 sequences, roughly 21% of them singletons. In the case of this clonotype: Its specificity is unknown.

Sample: peripheral blood mononuclear cells (PBMCs), taken when the disease was refractory, from a patient treated with antithyroid drugs. The chain combines TRBV7-6 with TRBJ2-5; D call uncertain. The origin of this receptor is a female donor with Graves disease. CDR3 sequence reads: CASSHFQETQYF. CDR3 DNA: TGTGCCAGCAGCCATTTTCAGGAGACCCAGTACTTC.